This T cell receptor beta chain comes out of a study of kidney transplant recipient with SARS-CoV-2 infection. TCRdb independently ran MiXCR on the reads; one entry per CDR3 protein. The repertoire has roughly 230,000 distinct CDR3 sequences, around 30% of them found once; the top ten carry 7% to 8%. This clonotype was detected many times. V was cut by 2 bases and J by 6 bases, with 17 bases left in between. The CDR3 is 16 amino acids. The sequencing here drew on a blood sample, taken at baseline and between days 110 and 120 from a kidney transplant recipient. The V and J genes are TRBV12-3 or TRBV12-4 and TRBJ2-4, with D perhaps assigned TRBD1 or TRBD2 (7 bases each). This clonotype originated in a male patient aged 30 to 39 who had COVID-19 and was a kidney transplant recipient. Some T cells may be graft donor cells. CDR3 amino acids: CASSLSGGALGNIQYF. CDR3 nucleotides: TGTGCCAGCAGTTTATCAGGGGGGGCGTTGGGAAACATTCAGTACTTC.